This T cell receptor (beta chain) stems from a study of blood T cell repertoires in COVID-19. Study information: Sites in the United States, Italy and Spain provided acute and convalescent COVID-19 samples. PBMCs, B-cell-depleted T cells, or T cells provided the cDNA or gDNA that made up the material.

Trimming removed 5 bases at V and 6 bases at J, with 17 bases between. The germline V gene has CDR1 SGHTA and CDR2 FQGNSA. The CDR3 is 14 residues long. Original data processing: Quantification of nucleated cells was approximated via reference gene primer amplification. Assay: immunoSEQ multiplex PCR; the TCRdb copy retains only in-frame clones and omits some. D and trimming come from the DNA, and the V and J calls and clone size come from that table. The table includes 250,000 or so clones, 84% detected once. Sequencing was performed on peripheral blood. The chain employs TRBV7-2 and TRBJ2-7; D might be TRBD2 (5 bases). The clonotype originates from a middle-aged man who had recovered from COVID-19. The DNA for the CDR3 is TGTGCCAGCAGCCCCGGACTTGCCCAGAGCGAGCAGTACTTC. It encodes CASSPGLAQSEQYF. Complete variable domain (other parts from reference TRBV7-2 and TRBJ2-7): GAGVSQSPSNKVTEKGKDVELRCDPISGHTALYWYRQSLGQGLEFLIYFQGNSAPDKSGLPSDRFSAERTGGSVSTLTIQRTQQEDSAVYLCASSPGLAQSEQYFGPGTRLTVT.